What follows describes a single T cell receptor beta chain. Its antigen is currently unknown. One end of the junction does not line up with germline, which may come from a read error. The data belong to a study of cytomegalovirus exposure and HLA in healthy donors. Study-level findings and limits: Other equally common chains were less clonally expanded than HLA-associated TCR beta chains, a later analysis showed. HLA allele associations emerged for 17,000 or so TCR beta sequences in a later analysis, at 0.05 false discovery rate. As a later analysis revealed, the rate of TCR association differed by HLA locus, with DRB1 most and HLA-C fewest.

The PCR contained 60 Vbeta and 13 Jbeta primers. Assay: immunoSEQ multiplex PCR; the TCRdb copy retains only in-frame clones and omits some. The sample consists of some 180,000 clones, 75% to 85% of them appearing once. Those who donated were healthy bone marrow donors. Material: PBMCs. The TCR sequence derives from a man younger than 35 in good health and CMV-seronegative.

CDR3 coding DNA: TGTGCCAGCAGTGAATATCCCCTGGACACGCTGTCCAAGAGTAAGCAGGACTTC. It specifies CASSEYPLDTLSKSKQDF. This chain joins TRBV25-1 and TRBJ2-5; tentatively, D is TRBD1 (5 bases). The CDR3 is made up of 18 amino acids. The V gene's germline CDR1 is MGHDK and CDR2 SYGVNS. Together with reference TRBV25-1 and TRBJ2-5, the CDR3 gives the full variable domain: EADIYQTPRYLVIGTGKKITLECSQTMGHDKMYWYQQDPGMELHLIHYSYGVNSTEKGDLSSESTVSRIRTEHFPLTLESARPSHTSQYLCASSEYPLDTLSKSKQDFGPGTRLLVL.